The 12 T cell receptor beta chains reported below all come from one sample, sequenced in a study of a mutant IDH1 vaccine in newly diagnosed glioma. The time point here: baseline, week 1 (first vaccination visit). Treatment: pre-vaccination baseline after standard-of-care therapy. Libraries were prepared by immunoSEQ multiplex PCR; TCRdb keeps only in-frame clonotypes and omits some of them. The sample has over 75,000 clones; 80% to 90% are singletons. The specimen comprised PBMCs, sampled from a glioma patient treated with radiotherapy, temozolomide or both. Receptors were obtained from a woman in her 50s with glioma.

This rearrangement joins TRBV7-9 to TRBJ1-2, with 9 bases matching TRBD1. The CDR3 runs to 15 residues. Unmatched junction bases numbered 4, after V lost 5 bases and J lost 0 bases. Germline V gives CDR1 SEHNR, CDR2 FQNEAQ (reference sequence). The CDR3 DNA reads TGTGCCAGCAGCCCCCGGGACAGGGCTAACTATGGCTACACCTTC. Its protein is CASSPRDRANYGYTF.

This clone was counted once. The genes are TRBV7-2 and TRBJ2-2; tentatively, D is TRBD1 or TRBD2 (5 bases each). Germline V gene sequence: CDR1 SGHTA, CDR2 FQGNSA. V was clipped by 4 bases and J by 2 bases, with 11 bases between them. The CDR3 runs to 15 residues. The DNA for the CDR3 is TGTGCCAGCAGCTCGGGGCAGGTTAACACCGGGGAGCTGTTTTTT. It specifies CASSSGQVNTGELFF.

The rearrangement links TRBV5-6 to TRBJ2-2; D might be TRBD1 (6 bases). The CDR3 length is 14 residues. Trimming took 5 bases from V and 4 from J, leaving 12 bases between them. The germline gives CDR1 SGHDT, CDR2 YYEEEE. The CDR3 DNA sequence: TGTGCCAGCAGGATGGGACAAGTCACCGGGGAGCTGTTTTTT. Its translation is CASRMGQVTGELFF.

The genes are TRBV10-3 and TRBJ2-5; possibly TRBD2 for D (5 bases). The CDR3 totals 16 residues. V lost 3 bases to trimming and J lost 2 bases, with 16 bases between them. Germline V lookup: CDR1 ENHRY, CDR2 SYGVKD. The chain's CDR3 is CAISDPPQRQQETQYF. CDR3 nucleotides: TGTGCCATCAGTGACCCCCCCCAGCGGCAACAAGAGACCCAGTACTTC.

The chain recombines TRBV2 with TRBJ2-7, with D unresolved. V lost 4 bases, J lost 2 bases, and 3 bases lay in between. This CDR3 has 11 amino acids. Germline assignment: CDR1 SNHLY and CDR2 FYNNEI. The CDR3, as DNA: TGTGCCAGCAGTGTAGCCTACGAGCAGTACTTC. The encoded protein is CASSVAYEQYF. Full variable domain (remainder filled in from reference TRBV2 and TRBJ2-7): EPEVTQTPSHQVTQMGQEVILRCVPISNHLYFYWYRQILGQKVEFLVSFYNNEISEKSEIFDDQFSVERPDGSNFTLKIRSTKLEDSAMYFCASSVAYEQYFGPGTRLTVT.

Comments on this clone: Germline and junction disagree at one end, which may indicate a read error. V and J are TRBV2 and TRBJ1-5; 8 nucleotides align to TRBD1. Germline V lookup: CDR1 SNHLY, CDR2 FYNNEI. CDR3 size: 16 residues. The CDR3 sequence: CASSVRTGSSDQPQHF. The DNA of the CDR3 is TGTGCCAGCAGTGTACGGACAGGGTCTAGCGATCAGCCCCAGCATTTT.

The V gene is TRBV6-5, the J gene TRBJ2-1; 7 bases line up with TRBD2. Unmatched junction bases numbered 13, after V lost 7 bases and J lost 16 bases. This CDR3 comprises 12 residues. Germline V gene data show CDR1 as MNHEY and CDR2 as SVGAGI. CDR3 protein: CASTQEGLSFFF. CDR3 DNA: TGTGCCAGCACCCAGGAGGGACTATCATTCTTCTTC.

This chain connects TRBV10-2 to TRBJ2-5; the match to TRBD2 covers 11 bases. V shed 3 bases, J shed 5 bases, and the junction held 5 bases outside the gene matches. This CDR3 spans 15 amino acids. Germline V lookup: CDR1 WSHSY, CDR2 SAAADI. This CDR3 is CASSDSGRAWETQYF. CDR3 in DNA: TGCGCCAGCAGTGATAGCGGGAGGGCCTGGGAGACCCAGTACTTC.

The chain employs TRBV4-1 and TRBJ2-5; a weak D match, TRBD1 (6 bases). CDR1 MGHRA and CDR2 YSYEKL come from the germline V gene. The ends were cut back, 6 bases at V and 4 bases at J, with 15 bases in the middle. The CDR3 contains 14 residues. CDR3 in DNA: TGCGCCAGCAGGCCCCTACAGGGCAGAGAGACCCAGTACTTC. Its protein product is CASRPLQGRETQYF.

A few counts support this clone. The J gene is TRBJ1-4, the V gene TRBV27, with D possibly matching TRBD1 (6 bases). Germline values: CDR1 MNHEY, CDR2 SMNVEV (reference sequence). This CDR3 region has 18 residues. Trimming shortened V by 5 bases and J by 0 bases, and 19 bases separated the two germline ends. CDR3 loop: CASSPTGRTYSTNEKLFF. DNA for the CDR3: TGTGCCAGCAGTCCTACAGGGCGAACTTACTCAACTAATGAAAAACTGTTTTTT.

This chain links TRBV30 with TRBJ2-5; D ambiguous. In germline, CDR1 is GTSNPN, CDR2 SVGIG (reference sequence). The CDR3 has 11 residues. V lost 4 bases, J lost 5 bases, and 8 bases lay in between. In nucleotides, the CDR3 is TGTGCCTGGACACCCCAGGAGACCCAGTACTTC. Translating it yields CAWTPQETQYF.

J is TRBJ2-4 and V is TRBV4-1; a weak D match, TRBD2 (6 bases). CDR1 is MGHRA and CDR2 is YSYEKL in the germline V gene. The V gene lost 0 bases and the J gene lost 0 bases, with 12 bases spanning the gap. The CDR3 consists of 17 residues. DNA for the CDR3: TGCGCCAGCAGCCAAGAAGGGCAAGCGGGAGCCAAAAACATTCAGTACTTC. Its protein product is CASSQEGQAGAKNIQYF.